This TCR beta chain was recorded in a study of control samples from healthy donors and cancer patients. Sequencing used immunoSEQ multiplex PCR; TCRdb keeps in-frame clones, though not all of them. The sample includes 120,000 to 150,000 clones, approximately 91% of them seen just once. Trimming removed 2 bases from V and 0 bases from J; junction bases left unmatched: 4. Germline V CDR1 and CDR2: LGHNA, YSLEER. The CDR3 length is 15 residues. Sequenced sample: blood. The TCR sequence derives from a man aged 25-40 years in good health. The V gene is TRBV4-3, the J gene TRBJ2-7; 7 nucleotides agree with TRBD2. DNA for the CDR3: TGCGCCAGCAGCCAACTAGCGGACACCTCCTACGAGCAGTACTTC. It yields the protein CASSQLADTSYEQYF.